This section outlines one TCR beta chain sequence together with its context. Trimming stripped 5 bases from V and 9 bases from J, with 14 bases between. The CDR3 spans 13 residues. The data stem from a study of blood T cell repertoires in COVID-19. Across the study: Whether acute or convalescent, the COVID-19 samples came from the United States, Italy and Spain. T cells, B-cell-depleted T cells, or PBMCs supplied cDNA or gDNA.

Enrolled during active infection, Seattle patients were then followed longitudinally. Authors' processing steps: Amplifying reference gene primers gave estimates of nucleated cell counts. This table comes from immunoSEQ multiplex PCR, and its TCRdb copy is limited to in-frame clones, with some not included. That table gives V, J and clone size, and the DNA gave D and trimming. Of roughly 200,000 clones listed, approximately 80% were seen once; the top ten hold 9.5% to 11%. The sequenced sample consisted of peripheral blood. The gene calls are TRBV12-3 or TRBV12-4 and TRBJ2-1, with a tentative D call TRBD1 (5 bases). The source is a woman in her thirties or forties with COVID-19, enrolled during active disease. The CDR3 DNA is TGTGCCAGCAGTCTGCACAGTCAGGGTGAGCAGTTCTTC. Amino acid sequence: CASSLHSQGEQFF.